The rows below give T cell receptor beta chains drawn from one sample of a study of Graves' ophthalmopathy and Graves' hyperthyroidism. TCRdb recomputed calls from the multiplex PCR reads with MiXCR, one row per CDR3 protein. The data contain 450,000 to 600,000 distinct CDR3 sequences, less than 40% of them singletons. Sequenced: peripheral blood or thyroid tissue (not recorded which). The origin of the receptors is an adult man with Graves' hyperthyroidism. Both conserved end residues are part of each CDR3.

>TRBJ1-4|TRBV7-6
CASSFRDRGDYATNEKLFF
>TRBJ1-4|TRBV7-9
CASSNTMEILNEKLFF
>TRBJ1-4|TRBV6-5
CASSSRTGREDEKLFF
>TRBJ1-6|TRBV10-3
CAISDSLTGGNSPLHF
>TRBJ2-7|TRBV29-1
CSVAGVVEQYF
>-|TRBV7-2
CASSFLGAQFF
>TRBJ2-5|TRBV4-1
CASSQETSGVQETQYF
>TRBJ2-7|TRBV29-1
CSVLLSGEQYF
>TRBJ2-3|TRBV29-1
CSVAGRLDQSTDTQYF
>TRBJ2-7|TRBV20-1
CSARGRDPYEQYF
>TRBJ2-6|TRBV6-6
CASSYGVGTGTGASGANVLTF
>TRBJ1-4|TRBV7-9
CASGYTTGNEKLFF
>TRBJ2-7|TRBV2
CASSVPPYEQYF
>TRBJ1-1|TRBV19
CASSTDSYTEAFF
>TRBJ2-5|TRBV6-5
CASSYSQRGLAGGETQYF
>TRBJ1-3|TRBV5-1
CASSLGVDGNTIYF
>TRBJ2-5|TRBV19
CASSSGIWTSGEQETQYF
>TRBJ2-5|TRBV2
CASSAPGAVKRMDLFF
>TRBJ1-4|TRBV2
CASSYYRGEEKLFF
>TRBJ1-1|TRBV9
CASSVGLGWNTEAFF
>TRBJ2-7|TRBV10-2
CASRANWEQYF
>TRBJ2-5|TRBV7-2
CASSLGGQKTQYF
>TRBJ1-1|TRBV6-5
CASSYSLGQENTEAFF
>TRBJ2-7|TRBV10-2
CASSPYRTGNYEQYF
>TRBJ2-5|TRBV13
CASSPPRTSKQETQYF
>TRBJ1-1|TRBV5-1
CASSSRPGNTEAFF
>TRBJ2-7|TRBV11-2
CASSSGQTTYEQYF
>TRBJ2-7|TRBV15
CATSRDKGTIEQYF
>TRBJ1-2|TRBV4-2
CASSQDRGVYGYTF